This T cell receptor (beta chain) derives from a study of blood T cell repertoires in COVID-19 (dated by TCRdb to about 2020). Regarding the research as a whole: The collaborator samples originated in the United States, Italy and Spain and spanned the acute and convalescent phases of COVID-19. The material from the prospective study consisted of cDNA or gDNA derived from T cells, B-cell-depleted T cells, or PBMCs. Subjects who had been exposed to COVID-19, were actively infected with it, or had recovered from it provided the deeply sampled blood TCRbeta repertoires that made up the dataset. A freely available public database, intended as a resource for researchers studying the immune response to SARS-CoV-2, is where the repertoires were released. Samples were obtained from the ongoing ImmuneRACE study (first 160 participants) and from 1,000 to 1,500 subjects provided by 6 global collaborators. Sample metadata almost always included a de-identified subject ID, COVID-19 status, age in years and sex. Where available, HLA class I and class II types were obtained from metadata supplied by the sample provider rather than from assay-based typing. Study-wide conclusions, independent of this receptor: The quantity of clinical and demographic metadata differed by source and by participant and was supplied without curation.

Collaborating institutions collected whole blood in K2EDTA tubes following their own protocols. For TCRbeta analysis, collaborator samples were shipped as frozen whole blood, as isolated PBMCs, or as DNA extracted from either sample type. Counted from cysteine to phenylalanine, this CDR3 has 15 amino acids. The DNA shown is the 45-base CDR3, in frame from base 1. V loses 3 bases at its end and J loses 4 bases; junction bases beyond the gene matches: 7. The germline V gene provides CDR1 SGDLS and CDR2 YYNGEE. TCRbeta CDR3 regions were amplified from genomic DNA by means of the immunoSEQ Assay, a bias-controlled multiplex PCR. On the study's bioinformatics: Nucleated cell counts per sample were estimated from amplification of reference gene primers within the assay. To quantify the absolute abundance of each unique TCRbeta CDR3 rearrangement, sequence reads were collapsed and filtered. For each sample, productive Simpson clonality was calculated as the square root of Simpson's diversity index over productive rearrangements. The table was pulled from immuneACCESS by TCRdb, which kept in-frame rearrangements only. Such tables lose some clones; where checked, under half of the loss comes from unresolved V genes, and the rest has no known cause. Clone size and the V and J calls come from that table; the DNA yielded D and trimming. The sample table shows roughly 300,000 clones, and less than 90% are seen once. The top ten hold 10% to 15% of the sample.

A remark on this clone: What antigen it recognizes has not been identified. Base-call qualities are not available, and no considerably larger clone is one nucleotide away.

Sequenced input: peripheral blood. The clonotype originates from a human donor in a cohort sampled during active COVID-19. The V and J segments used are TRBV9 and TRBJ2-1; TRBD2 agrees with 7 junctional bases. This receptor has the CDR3 CASSARGVRYNEQFF. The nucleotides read TGTGCCAGCAGCGCACGGGGGGTCCGGTACAATGAGCAGTTCTTC. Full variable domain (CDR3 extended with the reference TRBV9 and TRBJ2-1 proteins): DSGVTQTPKHLITATGQRVTLRCSPRSGDLSVYWYQQSLDQGLQFLIQYYNGEERAKGNILERFSAQQFPDLHSELNLSSLELGDSALYFCASSARGVRYNEQFFGPGTRLTVL.